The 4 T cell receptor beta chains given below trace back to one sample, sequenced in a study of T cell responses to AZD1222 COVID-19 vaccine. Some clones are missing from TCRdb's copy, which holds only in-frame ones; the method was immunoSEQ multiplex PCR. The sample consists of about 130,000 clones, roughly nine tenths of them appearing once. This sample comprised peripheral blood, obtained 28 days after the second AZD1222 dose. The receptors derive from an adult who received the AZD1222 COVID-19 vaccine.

This CDR3 reads CSVVGQMNTEAFF. As DNA, the CDR3 is TGCAGCGTTGTGGGCCAGATGAACACTGAAGCTTTCTTT. This chain connects TRBV29-1 to TRBJ1-1; D uncertain. Germline V CDR1 and CDR2: SQVTM, ANQGSEA. The V end lost 4 bases, the J end lost 0 bases, and 9 bases lay between the germline ends. This CDR3 contains 13 residues.

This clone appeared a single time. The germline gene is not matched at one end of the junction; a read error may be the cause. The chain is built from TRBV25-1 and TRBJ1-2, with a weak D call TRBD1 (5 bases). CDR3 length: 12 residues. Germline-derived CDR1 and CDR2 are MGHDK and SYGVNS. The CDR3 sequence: CASSEVGPPQLF. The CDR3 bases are TGTGCCAGCAGTGAAGTGGGGCCGCCCCAACTCTTC.

The CDR3 spells CASSSGGGYGYTF. The CDR3 bases are TGTGCCAGCAGCTCCGGTGGAGGGTATGGCTACACCTTC. The chain has TRBV7-6 and TRBJ1-2; D not resolved. Germline CDR1 SGHVS, CDR2 FNYEAQ. V was shortened by 4 bases and J by 5 bases, with 11 bases between the two germline ends. The CDR3 has 13 residues. Based on the CDR3 plus reference TRBV7-6 and TRBJ1-2, the full variable domain is GAGVSQSPRYKVTKRGQDVALRCDPISGHVSLYWYRQALGQGPEFLTYFNYEAQQDKSGLPNDRFSAERPEGSISTLTIQRTEQRDSAMYRCASSSGGGYGYTFGSGTRLTVV.

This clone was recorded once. CDR3 DNA sequence: TGTGCCAGCAGCGCCGACACCTTTAATGAAAAACTGTTTTTT. Protein product: CASSADTFNEKLFF. This chain uses TRBV9 with TRBJ1-4; no clear D. Germline V lookup: CDR1 SGDLS, CDR2 YYNGEE. V was pared by 3 bases and J by 4 bases, with 10 bases between. CDR3 length equals 14 residues.